The rows below give T cell receptor beta chains drawn from one sample of a study of cytomegalovirus exposure and HLA in healthy donors. Measured with immunoSEQ multiplex PCR; TCRdb has only the in-frame clones, and not every one. The sample has about 140,000 clones, around 80% seen once; the top ten hold roughly 8.8%. Material for sequencing was PBMCs. The receptors shown here come from a woman in her fifties or sixties in good health and CMV-seropositive. Each CDR3 is given with its conserved first and last residue. D genes are given only for firm matches. Where a row states a size, it is once, few, many or the class of an expanded clone; other rows omit it.

clone_size d_call j_call v_call cdr3_nt cdr3_aa
- - TRBJ1-2 TRBV7-9 TGTGCCAGCAGCTTATTCAGGACAGAGGACTATGGCTACACCTTC CASSLFRTEDYGYTF
few - TRBJ2-3 TRBV30 TGTGCCTGGAGTGTTTCGGATACGCAGTATTTT CAWSVSDTQYF
- - TRBJ2-2 TRBV30 TGTGCCTGGGGCCATCCCCGGGAGCTGTTTTTT CAWGHPRELFF
- - TRBJ1-2 TRBV5-1 TGCGCCAGCAGCCCAGGACAGAACGGGGCTGGCTACACCTTC CASSPGQNGAGYTF
- TRBD1 TRBJ1-5 TRBV11-2 TGTGCCAGCAGCTCCGACAGGGAAAGGTATCAGCCCCAGCATTTT CASSSDRERYQPQHF
- - TRBJ2-7 TRBV11-2 TGTGCCAGCAGCCCTTACGGGGGAGGAGGCGAGCAGTACTTC CASSPYGGGGEQYF
- TRBD2 TRBJ2-3 TRBV25-1 TGTGCCAGCAGTGAAGGGAGGGTCGGGGGGGCCTGGGATACGCAGTATTTT CASSEGRVGGAWDTQYF
few TRBD2 TRBJ2-1 TRBV5-1 TGCGCCAGCAGCCTAACTAGCGGGGGGGGCAATGAGCAGTTCTTC CASSLTSGGGNEQFF
once - TRBJ2-7 TRBV28 TGTGCCAGCAGCTCCCCCGGGATGGAGGGGGAGCAGTACTTC CASSSPGMEGEQYF
- TRBD1 TRBJ1-2 TRBV6-6 TGTGCCAGCAGTGGAGCGGACAGGGGGCAGGGTGGCTACACCTTC CASSGADRGQGGYTF
- - TRBJ2-3 TRBV12-5 TGTGCTAGTGGTTTGGGAGACGCCGGGGTCCCCGACGGAGATACGCAGTATTTT CASGLGDAGVPDGDTQYF
- TRBD2 TRBJ2-2 TRBV19 TGTGCCAGTAGTACCGGACTAGCGGGGGACACCGGGGAGCTGTTTTTT CASSTGLAGDTGELFF
- TRBD1 TRBJ1-1 TRBV6-1 TGTGCCAGCACTTGGACAGGGACGAACACTGAAGCTTTCTTT CASTWTGTNTEAFF